Listed here are 24 T cell receptor beta chains from one sample, sequenced in a study of cytomegalovirus exposure and HLA in healthy donors (dated by TCRdb to 2015 to 2018). Library prep was done by the immunoSEQ multiplex PCR assay. For the multiplex PCR, a mixture combining 60 forward primers for TCR Vbeta segments and 13 reverse primers for TCR Jbeta segments was used. In TCRdb, the immuneACCESS table is reduced to in-frame sequences with V and J assigned. These tables do not hold every clone; where another copy was compared, an unresolved V gene accounts for under half, and the others remain unexplained. Across this sample there are approximately 200,000 clones, with around four fifths seen only once. 6.5% of the sample is held by the ten biggest clonotypes. What was sequenced was PBMCs. These TCRs come from a woman aged 45-59 years in good health and CMV-seropositive.

The V call is TRBV10-2, the J call TRBJ1-5, with D uncertain. The ends were cut back, 3 bases at V and 3 bases at J, with 6 bases in the middle. The CDR3 has 13 amino acids. Germline V lookup: CDR1 WSHSY, CDR2 SAAADI. The CDR3, as DNA: TGCGCCAGCAGTGAACAGATCAATCAGCCCCAGCATTTT. Its translation is CASSEQINQPQHF.

V usage is TRBV7-9 and J usage is TRBJ2-2; 8 bases are shared with TRBD2. V lost 3 bases to trimming and J lost 3 bases; unmatched junction nucleotides: 6. This CDR3 contains 16 residues. CDR1 SEHNR and CDR2 FQNEAQ come from the germline V gene (reference sequence). CDR3 amino acids: CASSLGAGEDTGELFF. Here the CDR3 DNA reads TGTGCCAGCAGCTTGGGAGCGGGAGAAGACACCGGGGAGCTGTTTTTT.

The V call is TRBV4-1, the J call TRBJ1-1; 7 bases align to TRBD1. Germline assignment: CDR1 MGHRA and CDR2 YSYEKL. This CDR3 spans 14 amino acids. The V segment lost 4 bases and the J segment 7 bases; nucleotides outside the gene matches: 9. The CDR3 reads CASSPGGTDDEAFF. The CDR3 DNA reads as TGCGCCAGCAGCCCGGGCGGGACAGACGATGAAGCTTTCTTT.

J is TRBJ2-2 and V is TRBV5-1; TRBD1 aligns across 8 bases. This CDR3 is built from 16 residues. Germline lookup yields CDR1 SGHRS and CDR2 YFSETQ. The J segment lost 6 bases and the V segment lost 0 bases, leaving 7 bases of the junction unmatched. This chain's CDR3 is CASSLATGGIAGELFF. For the CDR3, the DNA is TGCGCCAGCAGCTTGGCCACAGGGGGTATCGCCGGGGAGCTGTTTTTT.

The chain couples TRBV28 to TRBJ1-5; TRBD1 agrees at 8 bases. V gave up 10 bases and J gave up 6 bases; unmatched junction bases: 5. The germline V gene has CDR1 MDHEN and CDR2 SYDVKM. This CDR3 comprises 12 residues. CDR3 DNA: TGTGCCATCTTACAGGGGGGTCAGCCCCAGCATTTT. Translated, it gives CAILQGGQPQHF.

V is TRBV7-2 and J is TRBJ1-5; D might be TRBD1 (6 bases). The CDR3 loop spans 15 amino acids. The germline CDR1 and CDR2 sequences are SGHTA and FQGNSA. The V end was cut by 4 bases, the J end by 6 bases, with 16 bases between. The CDR3 DNA reads as TGTGCCAGCAGCTCCTCAGGGGATTACGCTCAGCCCCAGCATTTT. This encodes CASSSSGDYAQPQHF.

The CDR3 here is CASSLGRDRGEETQYF. CDR3 sequence (DNA): TGTGCCAGCAGCTTGGGACGGGACAGGGGGGAAGAGACCCAGTACTTC. The chain links TRBV5-6 to TRBJ2-5; TRBD1 matches at 11 bases. The CDR3 extends over 16 amino acids. Germline loops: CDR1 SGHDT, CDR2 YYEEEE. J gave up 3 bases and V 0 bases, and 4 bases lay outside the gene matches.

The rearrangement joins TRBV5-4 to TRBJ2-7; 7 nucleotides agree with TRBD1. The V and J ends lost 4 bases and 4 bases, in that order; junction bases with no gene match: 8. The germline CDR1 and CDR2 sequences are SGHNT and YYREEE (reference sequence). The CDR3 is 14 residues long. The CDR3 sequence is CASSNRQGTYEQYF. In nucleotides, the CDR3 is TGTGCCAGCAGCAACAGACAGGGAACTTACGAGCAGTACTTC.

The chain is built from TRBV28 and TRBJ2-2; 8 positions agree with TRBD2. Germline CDR1 and CDR2: MDHEN and SYDVKM. Germline trimming cut 8 bases from V and 7 bases from J; bases unmatched to any gene: 3. The CDR3 extends over 12 amino acids. The CDR3 protein is CASGLAGGELFF. The CDR3 DNA is TGTGCCAGCGGACTAGCTGGCGGGGAGCTGTTTTTT.

CDR3 DNA: TGTGCCAGCAGCCAATGGGGCCTAGGTCGCAATCAGCCCCAGCATTTT. Translation gives CASSQWGLGRNQPQHF. The V gene is TRBV16, the J gene TRBJ1-5, with TRBD1 as a possible D gene (5 bases). The V gene lost 1 base and the J gene lost 2 bases, with 12 bases spanning the gap. This CDR3 is 16 amino acids long. Germline V gene sequence: CDR1 KGHSY, CDR2 FQNENV.

This chain uses TRBV7-2 with TRBJ2-7; TRBD2 might be the D (5 bases). Germline values: CDR1 SGHTA, CDR2 FQGNSA. Trimming cost V 0 bases and J 4 bases, with 16 bases left between them. The CDR3 has 16 residues. The CDR3 is CASSLAPSGVIYEQYF. CDR3 sequence (DNA): TGTGCCAGCAGCTTAGCGCCCAGCGGAGTAATTTACGAGCAGTACTTC.

The chain links TRBV5-4 to TRBJ2-5; 7 bases map to TRBD2. The J segment lost 2 bases and the V segment lost 0 bases, leaving 1 base of the junction unmatched. From germline, CDR1 is SGHNT and CDR2 YYREEE (reference sequence). CDR3 length: 14 residues. CDR3 in amino acids: CASSLGTRQETQYF. The CDR3 DNA follows: TGTGCCAGCAGCTTGGGGACTAGACAAGAGACCCAGTACTTC.

Details on this clone: The sample contains more than one DNA sequence encoding this CDR3. The chain has TRBV7-8 and TRBJ2-7; the match to TRBD2 covers 7 bases. With V trimmed by 0 bases and J by 4 bases, 3 bases remained unmatched. The CDR3 contains 14 residues. Germline CDR1 and CDR2: SGHVS and FQNEAQ. Written as DNA, the CDR3 is TGTGCCAGCAGCTTAGCGGGGGGGGGTTACGAGCAGTACTTC. It specifies CASSLAGGGYEQYF.

Concerning this clone: One junction end disagrees with the germline gene, perhaps due to a read error. The chain employs TRBV7-9 and TRBJ2-3; the D gene is possibly TRBD2 (5 bases). The V gene's germline CDR1 is SEHNR and CDR2 FQNEAQ (reference sequence). The CDR3 length is 11 residues. CDR3 sequence reads: CSSSPLEAQYF. CDR3 nucleotides: TGTTCCAGCAGCCCCTTGGAGGCGCAGTATTTT.

The chain has TRBV21-1 and TRBJ2-1; the table calls TRBD1, which could not be checked here. TRBV21-1 is labeled a pseudogene. The CDR3 totals 18 residues. The CDR3 DNA reads as TGTGCCAGCAGCAAAGAGGTTCCGAGACAGGGGGTTTTTGGTGAGCAGTTCTTC. Translation: CASSKEVPRQGVFGEQFF.

The V and J genes are TRBV6-5 and TRBJ1-2, with D tentatively TRBD1 (5 bases). The CDR3 is 13 amino acids. The germline CDR1 and CDR2 sequences are MNHEY and SVGAGI. Between the trimmed V and J ends, which lost 7 bases and 4 bases, there was a span of 13 bases. In nucleotides, the CDR3 is TGTGCCAGCAAGCGGGGGGGAATCTATGGCTACACCTTC. It encodes CASKRGGIYGYTF.

The chain uses TRBV19 and TRBJ1-3; D gene ambiguous. Germline values: CDR1 LNHDA, CDR2 SQIVND (reference sequence). This CDR3 contains 14 residues. Trimming removed 6 bases at V and 1 base at J, with 10 bases between. In DNA, the CDR3 is TGTGCCAGTAGACAGACAATTTCTGGAAACACCATATATTTT. Its translation: CASRQTISGNTIYF. Based on the CDR3 plus reference TRBV19 and TRBJ1-3, the full variable domain is DGGITQSPKYLFRKEGQNVTLSCEQNLNHDAMYWYRQDPGQGLRLIYYSQIVNDFQKGDIAEGYSVSREKKESFPLTVTSAQKNPTAFYLCASRQTISGNTIYFGEGSWLTVV.

This clone was detected a few times. CDR3 DNA sequence: TGTGCCAGCAGTTCCGCGGGGCAGCCCCAGCATTTT. As protein: CASSSAGQPQHF. This chain links TRBV6-5 with TRBJ1-5; no clear D. This CDR3 is 12 amino acids long. The V gene's germline CDR1 is MNHEY and CDR2 SVGAGI. Trimming pared 4 bases from V and 7 bases from J, leaving 8 bases between.

The chain couples TRBV19 to TRBJ2-1; 7 positions match TRBD1. This CDR3 contains 15 residues. Germline CDR1 and CDR2: LNHDA and SQIVND (reference sequence). V was clipped by 3 bases and J by 4 bases; unmatched bases: 6. CDR3 sequence: CASSIEGQNYNEQFF. DNA of the CDR3: TGTGCCAGTAGTATTGAGGGACAGAATTACAATGAGCAGTTCTTC.

V and J are TRBV19 and TRBJ2-5, with 8 positions matching TRBD2. This CDR3 contains 15 residues. Germline V gene lookup returns CDR1 LNHDA and CDR2 SQIVND (reference sequence). The J segment lost 3 bases and the V segment lost 6 bases, leaving 9 bases of the junction unmatched. The DNA for the CDR3 is TGTGCCAGTAGAGGGACTAGTATGTCAAAAGAGACCCAGTACTTC. Translated: CASRGTSMSKETQYF.

The rearrangement links TRBV19 to TRBJ2-1, with 11 bases lining up with TRBD2. Trimming took 6 bases from V and 5 from J; bases not matched to a gene: 9. The CDR3 consists of 16 residues. CDR1 and CDR2 from the germline V gene are LNHDA and SQIVND (reference sequence). CDR3 sequence reads: CASRLGAGLADNEQFF. In nucleotides, the CDR3 is TGTGCCAGTAGACTAGGGGCGGGACTAGCGGACAATGAGCAGTTCTTC.

The chain uses TRBV29-1 and TRBJ2-3, with 8 bases lining up with TRBD2. The CDR3 has 14 amino acids. The V gene's germline CDR1 is SQVTM and CDR2 ANQGSEA. V lost 6 bases, J lost 5 bases, and 10 bases stayed unmatched. CDR3 in amino acids: CSVVGLGGGDTQYF. The DNA for the CDR3 is TGCAGCGTAGTGGGACTAGGGGGGGGAGATACGCAGTATTTT.

The genes are TRBV10-1 and TRBJ2-1; 11 positions match TRBD2. CDR1 WNHNN and CDR2 SYGVQD come from the germline V gene (reference sequence). CDR3 length: 15 amino acids. J was trimmed by 9 bases and V by 0 bases; bases with no gene match: 4. CDR3: CASSESGLAGGEQFF. For the CDR3, the DNA is TGCGCCAGCAGTGAGTCAGGACTAGCGGGCGGTGAGCAGTTCTTC.

The rearrangement joins TRBV7-2 to TRBJ1-1, with D perhaps matching TRBD1 (6 bases). Trimming pared 1 base from V and 2 bases from J, leaving 14 bases between. Germline-derived CDR1 and CDR2 are SGHTA and FQGNSA. This CDR3 is 16 amino acids long. CDR3: CASSLGRGSANTEAFF. The CDR3 nucleotides read TGTGCCAGCAGCTTAGGCAGGGGTTCGGCCAACACTGAAGCTTTCTTT.